This entry lists 10 T cell receptor beta chains sequenced from one sample in a study of PD-L1 blockade in urothelial cancer. Assay: immunoSEQ multiplex PCR; the TCRdb copy retains only in-frame clones and omits some. The sample includes about 91,000 clones, approximately 87% of them seen just once. The time point here: peripheral blood 6 weeks after treatment start. The sequenced sample was PBMCs, obtained around atezolizumab (anti-PD-L1) treatment. The receptors stem from an older man with urothelial cancer.

The V gene is TRBV19, the J gene TRBJ1-1; 9 bases agree with TRBD1. In germline, CDR1 is LNHDA, CDR2 SQIVND (reference sequence). Trimming cost V 3 bases and J 6 bases; bases outside gene matches: 11. This CDR3 region has 16 residues. The CDR3 DNA reads as TGTGCCAGTAGTATGGGGCTTCGGGACAGGGCCCCTGAAGCTTTCTTT. The encoded protein is CASSMGLRDRAPEAFF.

J is TRBJ1-2 and V is TRBV19, with 9 bases aligning to TRBD1. This CDR3 contains 13 residues. CDR1 LNHDA and CDR2 SQIVND come from the germline V gene (reference sequence). The ends lost 4 bases at V and 6 bases at J; junction bases unmatched: 3. The CDR3 DNA follows: TGTGCCAGTAGTACGGACAGGGGTGATGGCTACACCTTC. Residues: CASSTDRGDGYTF.

The chain joins TRBV11-3 to TRBJ1-4; no reliable D call. With 5 bases removed from V and 2 bases from J, the gap between germline ends came to 18 bases. From germline, CDR1 is SGHNT and CDR2 YENEEA. The length of the CDR3 is 17 residues. CDR3 bases: TGTGCCAGCAGCCAAACAGTCGGGGAAGTGACTAATGAAAAACTGTTTTTT. Encoded protein: CASSQTVGEVTNEKLFF.

The chain uses TRBV12-5 and TRBJ1-3, with D unclear. CDR1 and CDR2 from the germline V gene are LGHNT and FRNRAP. This CDR3 has 19 amino acids. V was clipped by 6 bases and J by 0 bases, with 24 bases between them. The CDR3 DNA reads TGTGCTAGTGGCCCCCAATCGGCAGGAACCATTCTCTCTGGAAACACCATATATTTT. This translates into CASGPQSAGTILSGNTIYF.

The CDR3 sequence is CASSPQGLENEQYF. In DNA, the CDR3 is TGTGCCAGCAGCCCACAGGGGTTGGAGAACGAGCAGTACTTC. This chain links TRBV27 with TRBJ2-7; 7 bases are shared with TRBD1. From germline, CDR1 is MNHEY and CDR2 SMNVEV (reference sequence). CDR3 length equals 14 residues. The ends lost 6 bases at V and 5 bases at J; junction bases unmatched: 10.

This clone has just a few counts. The CDR3, as DNA: TGTGCCAGCAGAACTAGCGGGGGAAAAACGCAGTATTTT. The encoded protein is CASRTSGGKTQYF. V and J are TRBV6-1 and TRBJ2-3; 11 nucleotides agree with TRBD2. J lost 9 bases, V lost 6 bases, and 5 bases had no gene match. Germline V gene lookup returns CDR1 MNHNS and CDR2 SASEGT. This CDR3 has 13 residues.

The CDR3 DNA reads TGTGCCAGCGGACCGGGACAGGGAATTTATAATTCACCCCTCCACTTT. This sequence encodes CASGPGQGIYNSPLHF. This rearrangement joins TRBV14 to TRBJ1-6, with TRBD1 matching over 9 bases. Germline V gene sequence: CDR1 SGHDN, CDR2 FVKESK. V lost 8 bases to trimming and J lost 4 bases; unmatched junction nucleotides: 9. The CDR3 spans 16 residues.

The chain joins TRBV7-2 to TRBJ1-4; 7 nucleotides agree with TRBD1. V trimming: 6 bases; J trimming: 5 bases; junction bases outside the gene matches: 9. Germline values: CDR1 SGHTA, CDR2 FQGNSA. This CDR3 has 15 residues. The CDR3 DNA reads TGTGCCAGCAGGGCTACAGGGGTCCCAAATGAAAAACTGTTTTTT. Amino acids: CASRATGVPNEKLFF.

The chain has TRBV15 and TRBJ2-5; weak D call: TRBD1 (5 bases). Germline CDR1 reads LNHNV; CDR2 reads YYDKDF (reference sequence). CDR3 length: 13 residues. Trimming stripped 8 bases from V and 3 bases from J, with 13 bases between. The CDR3, as DNA: TGTGCCACCTCCCGGACACTGGAAGAGACCCAGTACTTC. Translating it yields CATSRTLEETQYF. The full variable domain, rest sourced from reference TRBV15 and TRBJ2-5, is DAMVIQNPRYQVTQFGKPVTLSCSQTLNHNVMYWYQQKSSQAPKLLFHYYDKDFNNEADTPDNFQSRRPNTSFCFLDIRSPGLGDTAMYLCATSRTLEETQYFGPGTRLLVL.

This chain uses TRBV10-3 with TRBJ2-1, with TRBD2 matching over 7 bases. V lost 5 bases, J lost 7 bases, and 11 bases stayed unmatched. CDR1 is ENHRY, CDR2 SYGVKD, per germline. This CDR3 region has 15 residues. The CDR3 here is CAISRGGSKLNEQFF. CDR3 nucleotide sequence: TGTGCCATCAGTCGCGGCGGGAGTAAATTGAATGAGCAGTTCTTC.